A selection of T cell receptor beta chains follows, all from one sample in a study of spatial heterogeneity in lung cancer. Each CDR3 protein is one row after TCRdb ran MiXCR on the 5' RACE reads. Found here are 8,500 to 9,000 distinct CDR3 sequences, 4% to 5.5% of them singletons; the top ten hold approximately 30%. This sample comprised PBMCs, obtained at surgery. The receptors here all came from a male donor with early-stage non-small cell lung cancer. Each CDR3 is given with its conserved first and last residue. D genes are given only for firm matches. Clone size is not always given. Where it is, it says once, few, many or a class for expanded clones.

>TRBV14|TRBJ2-4|TRBD2|15|medium-sized
CASSSRGAFENIQYF
TGTGCCAGCAGCTCGCGGGGGGCCTTCGAAAACATTCAGTACTTC
>TRBV9|TRBJ1-5|.|15|many
CASSVEGRPRGPQHF
TGTGCCAGCAGCGTAGAAGGTCGTCCCAGAGGGCCCCAGCATTTT
>TRBV4-3|TRBJ2-3|.|15|medium-sized
CASSYSAVSTDTQYF
TGCGCCAGCAGCTACTCTGCGGTGAGCACAGATACGCAGTATTTT
>TRBV3-1|TRBJ1-5|.|14|many
CASSRGNSNQPQHF
TGTGCCAGCAGCCGGGGGAATAGCAATCAGCCCCAGCATTTT
>TRBV6-6|TRBJ1-4|.|15|many
CASSHDRALSEKLFF
TGTGCCAGCAGTCACGACAGAGCATTGAGTGAAAAACTGTTTTTT
>TRBV20-1|TRBJ2-5|.|14|many
CSARDRLIQETQYF
TGCAGTGCTAGGGACAGACTCATCCAGGAGACCCAGTACTTC
>TRBV12-3/TRBV12-4|TRBJ2-1|TRBD2|14|medium-sized
CASSTSGVYNEQFF
TGTGCCAGCAGCACTAGCGGGGTCTACAATGAGCAGTTCTTC
>TRBV28|TRBJ2-3|.|14|many
CASSLIRAEDTQYF
TGTGCCAGCAGTTTAATACGAGCGGAAGATACGCAGTATTTT
>TRBV20-1|TRBJ1-5|TRBD1|15|many
CSAEAIGTVNQPQHF
TGCAGTGCCGAGGCGATCGGGACAGTCAATCAGCCCCAGCATTTT
>TRBV28|TRBJ1-5|.|15|many
CASSFILLSNQPQHF
TGTGCCAGCAGTTTTATTCTTCTGAGTAATCAGCCCCAGCATTTT
>TRBV12-3/TRBV12-4|TRBJ2-2|.|12|few
CASTHRTGELFF
TGTGCCAGCACGCACAGAACCGGGGAGCTGTTTTTT
>TRBV2|TRBJ1-6|.|11|many
CASSVGVPLHF
TGTGCCAGCAGTGTTGGGGTACCCCTCCACTTT
>TRBV11-2|TRBJ1-2|.|15|many
CASSPQTASNYGYTF
TGTGCCAGCAGCCCCCAGACAGCCTCTAACTATGGCTACACCTTC
>TRBV9|TRBJ1-2|.|16|.
CASSVKPGAADDGYTF
TGTGCCAGCAGCGTAAAGCCCGGGGCAGCCGACGATGGCTACACCTTC
>TRBV3-1|TRBJ2-5|.|17|medium-sized
CASSPGETSSLKETQYF
TGTGCCAGCAGCCCCGGAGAGACCTCTTCTCTAAAAGAGACCCAGTACTTC
>TRBV20-1|TRBJ1-1|.|13|many
CSAKNKADTEAFF
TGCAGTGCTAAAAATAAAGCGGACACTGAAGCTTTCTTT
>TRBV4-1|TRBJ2-1|.|14|many
CASSQPFRSNEQFF
TGCGCCAGCAGCCAACCTTTTCGGAGCAATGAGCAGTTCTTC
>TRBV2|TRBJ1-2|.|11|many
CASRGLDGYTF
TGTGCCAGCAGGGGACTCGATGGCTACACCTTC
>TRBV7-8|TRBJ2-1|TRBD2|14|few
CASCRDYNYNEQFF
TGTGCCAGCTGCCGGGACTACAACTACAATGAGCAGTTCTTC
>TRBV2|TRBJ2-1|TRBD2|14|few
CASTGTSGALGQFF
TGTGCCAGCACCGGGACTAGCGGGGCTCTGGGGCAGTTCTTC
>TRBV2|TRBJ2-6|.|14|many
CASDRGLGANVLTF
TGTGCCAGTGATAGGGGTCTCGGGGCCAACGTCCTGACTTTC
>TRBV28|TRBJ2-3|TRBD1|16|.
CASSPTWDRAGDTQYF
TGTGCCAGCAGTCCCACGTGGGACAGGGCGGGAGATACGCAGTATTTT
>TRBV10-3|TRBJ2-2|.|14|many
CAISEASVPGELFF
TGTGCCATCAGTGAGGCTAGCGTGCCCGGGGAGCTGTTTTTT
>TRBV6-5|TRBJ2-2|.|15|.
CASTFRASGTGELFF
TGTGCCAGCACTTTTCGGGCCTCGGGGACCGGGGAGCTGTTTTTT
>TRBV14|TRBJ2-7|.|14|few
CACSLRLGSGEQYF
TGTGCCTGCAGCCTCCGACTGGGGAGTGGAGAGCAGTACTTC
>TRBV5-1|TRBJ2-3|TRBD1|16|many
CASSSTGGMITDTQYF
TGCGCCAGCAGCTCTACAGGGGGCATGATTACAGATACGCAGTATTTT
>TRBV7-2|TRBJ2-5|.|19|many
CASSLSWTQTGSKKETQYF
TGTGCCAGCAGCTTATCCTGGACCCAGACAGGAAGTAAAAAAGAGACCCAGTACTTC
>TRBV18|TRBJ1-1|.|14|few
CASSPQYVSTEAFF
TGTGCCAGCTCACCCCAATACGTGTCCACTGAAGCTTTCTTT
>TRBV7-9|TRBJ1-2|TRBD1|15|medium-sized
CASSHRDRANYGYTF
TGTGCCAGCAGCCACCGGGACAGGGCTAATTATGGCTACACCTTC
>TRBV6-6|TRBJ1-5|.|15|many
CASSYGTPSNQPQHF
TGTGCCAGCAGTTACGGGACTCCCAGCAATCAGCCCCAGCATTTT
>TRBV18|TRBJ1-2|.|14|.
CASSPPLVGYGYTF
TGTGCCAGCTCACCACCGCTGGTGGGCTATGGCTACACCTTC
>TRBV29-1|TRBJ1-2|.|12|many
CSAAQANYGYTF
TGCAGCGCGGCCCAAGCTAACTATGGCTACACCTTC
>TRBV3-1|TRBJ2-3|.|15|many
CASSQGSGDTDTQYF
TGTGCCAGCAGCCAAGGTTCCGGAGACACAGATACGCAGTATTTT
>TRBV18|TRBJ2-3|.|12|.
CASSPITDTQYF
TGTGCCAGCTCACCAATCACAGATACGCAGTATTTT
>TRBV3-1|TRBJ2-3|.|17|many
CASSRDPTARHADTQYF
TGTGCCAGCAGCCGGGACCCGACAGCCCGACACGCAGATACGCAGTATTTT
>TRBV4-3|TRBJ2-2|TRBD1|17|medium-sized
CASSPQGTGGFGGELFF
TGCGCCAGCAGCCCCCAAGGCACAGGGGGCTTTGGCGGGGAGCTGTTTTTT
>TRBV7-2|TRBJ1-5|.|12|many
CASSLTGQPQHF
TGTGCCAGCAGCTTAACCGGTCAGCCCCAGCATTTT
>TRBV11-2|TRBJ2-1|.|13|many
CASSLATGYEQFF
TGTGCCAGCAGCTTAGCAACGGGGTATGAGCAGTTCTTC
>TRBV12-3/TRBV12-4|TRBJ2-3|TRBD2|16|.
CASRSTSGGLTDTQYF
TGTGCCAGCAGATCAACTAGCGGGGGGTTGACAGATACGCAGTATTTT
>TRBV4-2|TRBJ2-2|.|14|many
CASSQGANTGELFF
TGTGCCAGCAGCCAAGGTGCGAACACCGGGGAGCTGTTTTTT
>TRBV12-3/TRBV12-4|TRBJ1-1|.|15|few
CASSTQYQGNTEAFF
TGTGCCAGCAGTACGCAATATCAGGGGAACACTGAAGCTTTCTTT
>TRBV27|TRBJ1-2|.|13|few
CASSRREGSGYTF
TGTGCCAGCAGTCGCCGGGAGGGCAGTGGCTACACCTTC
>TRBV27|TRBJ1-2|.|15|few
CASSLGTGSNYGYTF
TGTGCCAGCAGTTTGGGTACAGGGTCTAACTATGGCTACACCTTC
>TRBV4-2|TRBJ2-7|TRBD2|14|many
CASSQAGRASEQYF
TGTGCCAGCAGCCAAGCGGGGAGGGCCTCCGAGCAGTACTTC
>TRBV18|TRBJ1-5|TRBD1|13|few
CASSQGQGSPQHF
TGTGCCAGCTCCCAAGGACAGGGCTCGCCCCAGCATTTT
>TRBV12-3/TRBV12-4|TRBJ2-3|TRBD2|16|few
CASSSPSGGYDDTQYF
TGTGCCAGCAGTTCACCTAGCGGGGGGTACGATGATACGCAGTATTTT
>TRBV5-1|TRBJ1-6|.|16|many
CASSPGGVSYNSPLHF
TGCGCCAGCAGCCCGGGTGGAGTGTCCTATAATTCACCCCTCCACTTT
>TRBV5-5|TRBJ1-2|.|13|many
CASSPGFNYGYTF
TGTGCCAGCAGCCCAGGATTTAACTATGGCTACACCTTC
>TRBV27|TRBJ1-6|.|14|many
CASRRRGGDSPLHF
TGTGCCAGCAGACGAAGGGGCGGTGATTCACCCCTCCACTTT
>TRBV20-1|TRBJ1-2|.|14|medium-sized
CSAYYRSGNYGYTF
TGCAGTGCTTATTACAGGTCCGGCAACTATGGCTACACCTTC
>TRBV4-1|TRBJ1-4|.|15|many
CASSQDGGGREKLFF
TGCGCCAGCAGCCAAGACGGAGGGGGAAGGGAAAAACTGTTTTTT
>TRBV7-2|TRBJ1-1|TRBD1|12|few
CASSLRTGGAFF
TGTGCCAGCAGCTTAAGGACAGGGGGAGCTTTCTTT
>TRBV5-1|TRBJ2-3|.|18|many
CASSSIYGGRSSTDTQYF
TGCGCCAGCAGCTCAATTTATGGGGGCCGCTCTAGCACAGATACGCAGTATTTT
>TRBV10-2|TRBJ2-6|.|15|many
CAISQEFSGANVLTF
TGCGCCATCAGCCAAGAGTTCTCTGGGGCCAACGTCCTGACTTTC
>TRBV7-8|TRBJ2-3|TRBD2|19|large
CASSKRASGGARGTDTQYF
TGTGCCAGCAGCAAAAGAGCCAGCGGGGGGGCCCGGGGCACAGATACGCAGTATTTT